The rows below give T cell receptor beta chains drawn from one sample of a study of shared clonotypes between healthy human individuals. Libraries were prepared by immunoSEQ multiplex PCR; TCRdb keeps only in-frame clonotypes and omits some of them. The sample has roughly 700,000 clones; 74% are singletons. Source material: memory CD4+ T cells sorted from blood. These receptors were taken from a woman aged 25 to 39 in good health. The CDR3 runs from the conserved cysteine through the conserved F or W. A D gene is named only where the DNA matches it firmly. Where a row states a size, it is once, few, many or the class of an expanded clone; other rows omit it.

CDR3nt: TGTGCCAGCAGGACAGGGGGCTACGAGCAGTACTTC; CDR3aa: CASRTGGYEQYF; abundance: .; v_gene: TRBV2; d_gene: TRBD1; j_gene: TRBJ2-7
CDR3nt: TGTGCCAGCAGCCTTGACAGGTCGCTAGAGACCCAGTACTTC; CDR3aa: CASSLDRSLETQYF; abundance: .; v_gene: TRBV19; d_gene: .; j_gene: TRBJ2-5
CDR3nt: TGTGCCAGCAGACGTTTCGGACTAGCGGGAGCGGCAGAGACCCAGTACTTC; CDR3aa: CASRRFGLAGAAETQYF; abundance: .; v_gene: TRBV6-4; d_gene: TRBD2; j_gene: TRBJ2-5
CDR3nt: TGTGCCAGCACTCCTCAGCTAGCCTCAGTCAACGAGCAGTACTTC; CDR3aa: CASTPQLASVNEQYF; abundance: many; v_gene: TRBV2; d_gene: .; j_gene: TRBJ2-7
CDR3nt: TGTGCCAGCAGTGAAATGGGACAGGGTTTTCTAGCGAACATTCAGTACTTC; CDR3aa: CASSEMGQGFLANIQYF; abundance: .; v_gene: TRBV6-1; d_gene: TRBD1; j_gene: TRBJ2-4
CDR3nt: TGTGCCAGCAGCCCAGGACTAGCGGGGACGACCTGGGACAATGAGCAGTTCTTC; CDR3aa: CASSPGLAGTTWDNEQFF; abundance: .; v_gene: TRBV9; d_gene: TRBD2; j_gene: TRBJ2-1
CDR3nt: TGTGCCAGCAGTGAAGCAGGGACGGATCCCTACGAGCAGTACTTC; CDR3aa: CASSEAGTDPYEQYF; abundance: .; v_gene: TRBV6-1; d_gene: .; j_gene: TRBJ2-7
CDR3nt: TGTGCCAGCAGTTTAATGTCTGGCGGGAGGTACGAGCAGTACTTC; CDR3aa: CASSLMSGGRYEQYF; abundance: once; v_gene: TRBV28; d_gene: TRBD2; j_gene: TRBJ2-7
CDR3nt: TGTGCCAGCAGTTCTAGGTTGCGGGGCGGGAGCACAGATACGCAGTATTTT; CDR3aa: CASSSRLRGGSTDTQYF; abundance: few; v_gene: TRBV27; d_gene: .; j_gene: TRBJ2-3
CDR3nt: TGTGCCAGCAGTGAAGGGTTGTCCCGCTACACCTTC; CDR3aa: CASSEGLSRYTF; abundance: .; v_gene: TRBV2; d_gene: .; j_gene: TRBJ1-2
CDR3nt: TGTGCCAGCAGTTTATCCAGGGGGCTAGGCGGCTACACCTTC; CDR3aa: CASSLSRGLGGYTF; abundance: few; v_gene: TRBV28; d_gene: TRBD1; j_gene: TRBJ1-2
CDR3nt: TGCGCCAGCAGTAATGAAAAACTGTTTTTT; CDR3aa: CASSNEKLFF; abundance: .; v_gene: TRBV4-1; d_gene: .; j_gene: TRBJ1-4
CDR3nt: TGCACCAGCAGCCAAGAGGAACTAAATTTCAGCGAGCAGTTCTTC; CDR3aa: CTSSQEELNFSEQFF; abundance: .; v_gene: TRBV1; d_gene: .; j_gene: TRBJ2-1
CDR3nt: TGTGCCAGCAGCCGAGACAGGGTTCATGAGACCCAGTACTTC; CDR3aa: CASSRDRVHETQYF; abundance: .; v_gene: TRBV11-2; d_gene: TRBD1; j_gene: TRBJ2-5
CDR3nt: TGTGCCAGCAGTTACTCGAGAGACAGGGTGTATGAGCCCCAGCATTTT; CDR3aa: CASSYSRDRVYEPQHF; abundance: .; v_gene: TRBV6-6; d_gene: TRBD1; j_gene: TRBJ1-5
CDR3nt: TGCGCCAGCAGGGAAGGGGTTGGGGTTCAGCCCCAGCATTTT; CDR3aa: CASREGVGVQPQHF; abundance: .; v_gene: TRBV5-1; d_gene: .; j_gene: TRBJ1-5
CDR3nt: TGTGCCAGCAGCTTAACTAGCGGGAGGGGCGGCCAGTACTTC; CDR3aa: CASSLTSGRGGQYF; abundance: .; v_gene: TRBV7-2; d_gene: TRBD2; j_gene: TRBJ2-7
CDR3nt: TGTGCCAGCAGCTTAGGCGCCTCCTACGAGCAGTACTTC; CDR3aa: CASSLGASYEQYF; abundance: once; v_gene: TRBV7-9; d_gene: .; j_gene: TRBJ2-7
CDR3nt: TGCGCCAGCAGCCAAGATGGGGCAGGTAGTGTTGGCTACACCTTC; CDR3aa: CASSQDGAGSVGYTF; abundance: .; v_gene: TRBV4-1; d_gene: .; j_gene: TRBJ1-2
CDR3nt: TGTGCCAGCAGCTTAGGCGTTTCCAGCGGGTATGGCTACACCTTC; CDR3aa: CASSLGVSSGYGYTF; abundance: .; v_gene: TRBV11-2; d_gene: .; j_gene: TRBJ1-2
CDR3nt: TGCGCCAGCAGCTTGAATCCAGGGCTCAATGAGCAGTTCTTC; CDR3aa: CASSLNPGLNEQFF; abundance: .; v_gene: TRBV5-1; d_gene: .; j_gene: TRBJ2-1
CDR3nt: TGTGCCAGCTCAGGCCGGGACAGGGCGGGTGAGCAGTACTTC; CDR3aa: CASSGRDRAGEQYF; abundance: .; v_gene: TRBV18; d_gene: TRBD1; j_gene: TRBJ2-7
CDR3nt: TGTGCCAGTAGTCCGCGGGGCTTCTCCACCGGGGAGCTGTTTTTT; CDR3aa: CASSPRGFSTGELFF; abundance: .; v_gene: TRBV19; d_gene: .; j_gene: TRBJ2-2
CDR3nt: TGTGCCAGCAGTTATACTAGCGGGAGCACAGATACGCAGTATTTT; CDR3aa: CASSYTSGSTDTQYF; abundance: .; v_gene: TRBV6-6; d_gene: TRBD2; j_gene: TRBJ2-3
CDR3nt: TGCGCCAGCGGACAGGGACCCTACAATGAGCAGTTCTTC; CDR3aa: CASGQGPYNEQFF; abundance: .; v_gene: TRBV10-1; d_gene: TRBD1; j_gene: TRBJ2-1
CDR3nt: TGTGCCTGGAGTGGACAGTGGGAAAGCTACACCTTC; CDR3aa: CAWSGQWESYTF; abundance: .; v_gene: TRBV30; d_gene: .; j_gene: TRBJ1-2
CDR3nt: TGCGCCAGCAGCAGTCAGGGGCGCATCGGGGAGCTGTTTTTT; CDR3aa: CASSSQGRIGELFF; abundance: .; v_gene: TRBV5-1; d_gene: .; j_gene: TRBJ2-2
CDR3nt: TGTGCCAGCAGTCCTAGACTAGCCTCCTACAATGAGCAGTTCTTC; CDR3aa: CASSPRLASYNEQFF; abundance: .; v_gene: TRBV27; d_gene: TRBD2; j_gene: TRBJ2-1
CDR3nt: TGTGCCATCAGTGACGGGGGACCCCTTACTAGCAATCAGCCCCAGCATTTT; CDR3aa: CAISDGGPLTSNQPQHF; abundance: once; v_gene: TRBV10-3; d_gene: .; j_gene: TRBJ1-5
CDR3nt: TGTGCCAGCAGCGTAGGTAGCGGGAATGGGGATACGCAGTATTTT; CDR3aa: CASSVGSGNGDTQYF; abundance: .; v_gene: TRBV9; d_gene: TRBD2; j_gene: TRBJ2-3
CDR3nt: TGCGCCAGCAGCTTGGCGGGAGGGAGCACAGATACGCAGTATTTT; CDR3aa: CASSLAGGSTDTQYF; abundance: .; v_gene: TRBV5-1; d_gene: TRBD2; j_gene: TRBJ2-3
CDR3nt: TGTGCCAGCAGTTTAAGCGTAGCGGGAGGGTACAATGAGCAGTTCTTC; CDR3aa: CASSLSVAGGYNEQFF; abundance: .; v_gene: TRBV27; d_gene: TRBD2; j_gene: TRBJ2-1
CDR3nt: TGCGCCAGCAGTCCAGGGACCTATTGGGAAGGGGAGCAGTTCTTC; CDR3aa: CASSPGTYWEGEQFF; abundance: .; v_gene: TRBV10-1; d_gene: .; j_gene: TRBJ2-1
CDR3nt: TGTGCCAGCAGTGTAGGGGACAGGGGGTACGAGCAGTACTTC; CDR3aa: CASSVGDRGYEQYF; abundance: .; v_gene: TRBV6-1; d_gene: TRBD1; j_gene: TRBJ2-7
CDR3nt: TGTGCCATCAGTGGGGGGCGTAAGGAAACAGATACGCAGTATTTT; CDR3aa: CAISGGRKETDTQYF; abundance: .; v_gene: TRBV10-3; d_gene: .; j_gene: TRBJ2-3
CDR3nt: TGTGCCAGCAGCTTAGCGGAAGGGCAAGCACAGTACTTC; CDR3aa: CASSLAEGQAQYF; abundance: .; v_gene: TRBV7-2; d_gene: .; j_gene: TRBJ2-7
CDR3nt: TGTGCCAGCAGTAGTGATGGGGAGGGCCTTAACACCGGGGAGCTGTTTTTT; CDR3aa: CASSSDGEGLNTGELFF; abundance: .; v_gene: TRBV28; d_gene: TRBD2; j_gene: TRBJ2-2
CDR3nt: TGTGCCAGCAGTTCGCCTGGCGCCAGCTCCTACAATGAGCAGTTCTTC; CDR3aa: CASSSPGASSYNEQFF; abundance: .; v_gene: TRBV28; d_gene: .; j_gene: TRBJ2-1
CDR3nt: TGTGCCAGTAGTCGCGGGGCCGTGCCCTACGAGCAGTACTTC; CDR3aa: CASSRGAVPYEQYF; abundance: .; v_gene: TRBV19; d_gene: .; j_gene: TRBJ2-7
CDR3nt: TGTGCCAGCAGCTTGAATGGTGGTTATGGTGAGCAGTTCTTC; CDR3aa: CASSLNGGYGEQFF; abundance: .; v_gene: TRBV5-4; d_gene: .; j_gene: TRBJ2-1
CDR3nt: TGTGCCAGCAGTCCCCCGCTAGCGGGATACAACAATGAGCAGTTCTTC; CDR3aa: CASSPPLAGYNNEQFF; abundance: once; v_gene: TRBV27; d_gene: TRBD2; j_gene: TRBJ2-1
CDR3nt: TGTGCCAGCAGCCTAGTTGGGGGGGCCAACGTCCTGACTTTC; CDR3aa: CASSLVGGANVLTF; abundance: .; v_gene: TRBV6-5; d_gene: .; j_gene: TRBJ2-6
CDR3nt: TGTGCCAGCAGCCGATCGACAGGGAACTATGGCTACACCTTC; CDR3aa: CASSRSTGNYGYTF; abundance: .; v_gene: TRBV28; d_gene: TRBD1; j_gene: TRBJ1-2
CDR3nt: TGTGCCAGCAGTTACTCTGGACAGGGCTACGAGCAGTACTTC; CDR3aa: CASSYSGQGYEQYF; abundance: .; v_gene: TRBV6-6; d_gene: TRBD1; j_gene: TRBJ2-7
CDR3nt: TGTGCCAGCAGTGCCACTCCCGACAGGGCGGTAGATACGCAGTATTTT; CDR3aa: CASSATPDRAVDTQYF; abundance: .; v_gene: TRBV27; d_gene: TRBD1; j_gene: TRBJ2-3
CDR3nt: TGTGCCAGCAGCGTAGAGGGGGGGCTAGGCGAGCAGTACTTC; CDR3aa: CASSVEGGLGEQYF; abundance: .; v_gene: TRBV9; d_gene: .; j_gene: TRBJ2-7
CDR3nt: TGCGCCAGCAGCTTGCAGCTAGCGGCCACCTACGAGCAGTACTTC; CDR3aa: CASSLQLAATYEQYF; abundance: .; v_gene: TRBV5-1; d_gene: TRBD2; j_gene: TRBJ2-7
CDR3nt: TGTGCCAGCAGTGTTGGGGTCCCCGGGGAGCTGTTTTTT; CDR3aa: CASSVGVPGELFF; abundance: .; v_gene: TRBV2; d_gene: .; j_gene: TRBJ2-2
CDR3nt: TGTGCCAGCTCACCTCAAGTGGGGGGAAAGAACACTGAAGCTTTCTTT; CDR3aa: CASSPQVGGKNTEAFF; abundance: .; v_gene: TRBV18; d_gene: .; j_gene: TRBJ1-1
CDR3nt: TGTGCCATCACTGGGGTCGGGGACGAGCAGTACTTC; CDR3aa: CAITGVGDEQYF; abundance: .; v_gene: TRBV10-3; d_gene: .; j_gene: TRBJ2-7
CDR3nt: TGTGCCAGCAGCCAAACTCTAGCGGGAGACACAGATACGCAGTATTTT; CDR3aa: CASSQTLAGDTDTQYF; abundance: .; v_gene: TRBV4-2; d_gene: TRBD2; j_gene: TRBJ2-3
CDR3nt: TGTGCCAGCACCCCTGACATACTCTATGGCTACACCTTC; CDR3aa: CASTPDILYGYTF; abundance: .; v_gene: TRBV6-1; d_gene: .; j_gene: TRBJ1-2
CDR3nt: TGTGCCAGCACCAGGGGGCGAACAGATACGCAGTATTTT; CDR3aa: CASTRGRTDTQYF; abundance: .; v_gene: TRBV5-6; d_gene: TRBD1; j_gene: TRBJ2-3
CDR3nt: TGCGCCAGCAGTTCCCCGGGACTAGCGGGAGGGCCGGGCACCGGGGAGCTGTTTTTT; CDR3aa: CASSSPGLAGGPGTGELFF; abundance: .; v_gene: TRBV10-1; d_gene: TRBD2; j_gene: TRBJ2-2
CDR3nt: TGCGCCAGCAGCTTGGGACAGGTGCGAAATGAAAAACTGTTTTTT; CDR3aa: CASSLGQVRNEKLFF; abundance: many; v_gene: TRBV5-1; d_gene: .; j_gene: TRBJ1-4
CDR3nt: TGTGCCAGCAACCTCGGGATCCCAGGCGACTATGGCTACACCTTC; CDR3aa: CASNLGIPGDYGYTF; abundance: .; v_gene: TRBV5-8; d_gene: .; j_gene: TRBJ1-2
CDR3nt: TGTGCCAGCAGTTACCGGGACAGGAATGAGGGAAGAGGTCAGCCCCAGCATTTT; CDR3aa: CASSYRDRNEGRGQPQHF; abundance: .; v_gene: TRBV6-7; d_gene: TRBD1; j_gene: TRBJ1-5